These 19 T cell receptor beta chains came from one sample sequenced in a study of T cell clonality in common variable immunodeficiency. Generated by immunoSEQ multiplex PCR, the TCRdb table keeps only in-frame clones and is missing some. The sample presents about 20,000 clones, none singletons. Findings and caveats of the study: In common variable immunodeficiency, TCR beta chains reportedly carried fewer deletions and N-nucleotide insertions.

No antigen has been assigned to these receptors. Sample: peripheral blood mononuclear cells. These receptors were obtained from a human donor with common variable immunodeficiency.

This clone has just a few counts. The CDR3 end lies 3 residues beyond the end of the read and is filled in from the germline J gene. The chain combines TRBV19 with TRBJ2-2; 9 bases fit TRBD2. The CDR3 is 15 amino acids. CDR1 and CDR2 (germline): LNHDA, SQIVND (reference sequence). The V gene end was trimmed by 3 bases and the J gene end by 3 bases; junction bases not matched to a gene: 2. The CDR3 spells CASSIRTSDTGELFF. The CDR3 DNA, read in part, is TGTGCCAGTAGTATTAGGACTAGCGACACCGGGGAG. Variable domain in full (rest from reference TRBV19 and TRBJ2-2): DGGITQSPKYLFRKEGQNVTLSCEQNLNHDAMYWYRQDPGQGLRLIYYSQIVNDFQKGDIAEGYSVSREKKESFPLTVTSAQKNPTAFYLCASSIRTSDTGELFFGEGSRLTVL.

This clone has just a few counts. The read falls 3 residues short of the CDR3 end, and the missing part is taken from the germline J gene. The rearrangement joins TRBV7-2 to TRBJ2-1; 7 positions agree with TRBD2. The CDR3 contains 13 residues. Trimming removed 7 bases from V and 3 bases from J; junction bases left unmatched: 3. Germline CDR1 and CDR2: SGHTA and FQGNSA. CDR3 residues: CASTRTSYNEQFF. CDR3 DNA, as far as it was read: TGTGCCAGCACCCGGACTAGCTACAATGAG.

Turning to this clone: The read comes to an end 3 residues before the CDR3 does, leaving the germline J gene to fill in the end. The genes are TRBV19 and TRBJ2-1; 7 positions match TRBD1. This CDR3 is built from 15 residues. With 9 bases clipped from V and 8 bases from J, the junction kept 16 bases outside the gene matches. Per the germline V gene, CDR1 is LNHDA and CDR2 is SQIVND (reference sequence). CDR3 DNA (partial): TGTGCCAGCTCCCCGGGGTATAGGACAGGACATGAG. This codes for CASSPGYRTGHE. The whole CDR3 sequence is CASSPGYRTGHEQFF.

As regards this clone: Sequencing ends 3 residues short of the CDR3 end; the germline J gene provides the rest. This chain links TRBV7-2 with TRBJ1-1, with TRBD1 matching 7 bases. Germline trimming cut 4 bases from V and 0 bases from J; bases unmatched to any gene: 5. The germline gives CDR1 SGHTA, CDR2 FQGNSA. The CDR3 runs to 15 residues. CDR3 DNA, as far as it was read: TGTGCCAGCAGCTCGATGACAGGGATGAACACTGAA. It codes for CASSSMTGMNTE. The CDR3 as a whole reads CASSSMTGMNTEAFF.

This clone came up a few times. The CDR3 goes on 3 residues after the read ends, and that part is filled in from the germline J gene. The gene calls are TRBV19 and TRBJ1-5, with 9 bases identical to TRBD1. The CDR3 consists of 16 residues. Germline-derived CDR1 and CDR2 are LNHDA and SQIVND (reference sequence). Trimming cost V 7 bases and J 2 bases; bases outside gene matches: 9. The CDR3 loop is CASTKGQGLGNQPQHF. The part of the CDR3 DNA that was read is TGTGCCAGTACTAAGGGACAGGGTCTTGGCAATCAGCCC.

Concerning this clone: The read ends 3 residues early relative to the CDR3; the germline J gene fills the gap. The V and J genes are TRBV7-6 and TRBJ2-5, with 8 bases lining up with TRBD2. The CDR3 covers 13 residues. The V gene end was trimmed by 7 bases and the J gene end by 2 bases; junction bases not matched to a gene: 3. The germline gives CDR1 SGHVS, CDR2 FNYEAQ. This CDR3 is CASIGGGQETQYF. CDR3 bases read: TGTGCCAGCATCGGCGGGGGGCAAGAGACC.

This clone was seen more than once but under ten times. At one boundary the junction diverges from the germline segment, which might be a read error. The CDR3 goes on 3 residues after the read ends, and that part is filled in from the germline J gene. The V call is TRBV7-7, the J call TRBJ2-2; 9 bases match TRBD1. This CDR3 has 17 amino acids. CDR1 SSHAT and CDR2 FNYEAQ come from the germline V gene (reference sequence). The covered CDR3 bases are TGTGCTAGCAGCCCGGGACAGGGAAGGTCGGGCACCGGGGAG. This gives the protein CASSPGQGRSGTGE. The whole CDR3 region reads CASSPGQGRSGTGELFF.

A note on this clone: The read ends 3 residues early relative to the CDR3; the germline J gene fills the gap. The gene calls are TRBV6-2 or TRBV6-3 and TRBJ2-7, with TRBD1 identical over 7 bases. The length of the CDR3 is 15 residues. Trimming cost V 8 bases and J 1 base; bases outside gene matches: 11. Germline V gene lookup returns CDR1 MNHEY and CDR2 SVGEGT. CDR3 amino acids: CASGTAGTESYEQYF. The sequenced CDR3 bases are TGTGCCAGCGGAACGGCCGGGACAGAATCCTACGAG.

In the case of this clone: The CDR3 end falls 3 residues outside the read, so it is completed with the germline J gene. V usage is TRBV7-9 and J usage is TRBJ1-2; 7 bases match TRBD1. Per the germline V gene, CDR1 is SEHNR and CDR2 is FQNEAQ (reference sequence). The CDR3 runs to 14 residues. CDR3: CASSLAGQGQGYTF. CDR3 DNA, as far as it was read: TGTGCCAGCAGCTTAGCGGGTCAGGGACAGGGC.

This clone was seen more than once but under ten times. The read ends 3 residues early relative to the CDR3; the germline J gene fills the gap. The chain carries TRBV18 and TRBJ1-1, with 9 nucleotides matching TRBD1. V dropped 5 bases and J dropped 1; count of bases not matched to a gene: 2. Germline V CDR1 and CDR2: KGHSH, LQKENI. CDR3 size: 14 residues. CDR3 DNA, as far as it was read: TGTGCCAGCTCAAGGGGACAGGGGAACACTGAA. Its translation is CASSRGQGNTE. The entire CDR3 protein reads CASSRGQGNTEAFF.

A remark on this clone: The observed sequence ends 3 residues before the CDR3 terminus, with the missing tail filled in from the germline J gene. This sequence joins TRBV19 and TRBJ1-1, with D maybe TRBD1 (6 bases). The V end was cut by 5 bases, the J end by 5 bases, with 15 bases between. The germline CDR1 and CDR2 sequences are LNHDA and SQIVND (reference sequence). This CDR3 has 14 residues. The covered CDR3 bases are TGTGCCAGTAGTCTCGGACAGCTGGGGACTGAA. It is translated as CASSLGQLGTE. The whole CDR3 protein is CASSLGQLGTEAFF. The whole variable domain, filled in from reference TRBV19 and TRBJ1-1, reads DGGITQSPKYLFRKEGQNVTLSCEQNLNHDAMYWYRQDPGQGLRLIYYSQIVNDFQKGDIAEGYSVSREKKESFPLTVTSAQKNPTAFYLCASSLGQLGTEAFFGQGTRLTVV.

Comments on this clone: The CDR3 goes on 3 residues after the read ends, and that part is filled in from the germline J gene. The chain uses TRBV2 and TRBJ2-1; the D gene is possibly TRBD2 (5 bases). The germline V and J ends were trimmed by 2 bases and 2 bases, with 10 bases remaining between them. CDR3 length: 15 amino acids. Germline V gives CDR1 SNHLY, CDR2 FYNNEI. The sequenced CDR3 bases are TGTGCCAGCAGTGAAAGTCGGGGAGCCTACAATGAG. This gives the protein CASSESRGAYNE. In full, the CDR3 reads CASSESRGAYNEQFF.

This clone appeared a few times. The read gets to within 3 residues of the CDR3 end, and the germline J gene fills in the rest. The chain links TRBV18 to TRBJ2-2, with D hard to call. Trimming pared 3 bases from V and 1 base from J, leaving 9 bases between. The CDR3 has 15 residues. CDR1 is KGHSH, CDR2 LQKENI, per germline. CDR3 DNA (partial): TGTGCCAGCTCACCGCCAACTATGAACACCGGGGAG. As protein: CASSPPTMNTGE. The entire CDR3 protein reads CASSPPTMNTGELFF. Combining the CDR3 with reference TRBV18 and TRBJ2-2 gives the whole variable domain NAGVMQNPRHLVRRRGQEARLRCSPMKGHSHVYWYRQLPEEGLKFMVYLQKENIIDESGMPKERFSAEFPKEGPSILRIQQVVRGDSAAYFCASSPPTMNTGELFFGEGSRLTVL.

Regarding this clone: Read sequence stops 3 residues before the CDR3 end, and the germline J gene provides the missing end. This sequence joins TRBV18 and TRBJ2-5, with 8 bases aligning to TRBD1. With V trimmed by 1 base and J by 3 bases, 10 bases remained unmatched. The germline V gene encodes CDR1 KGHSH and CDR2 LQKENI. CDR3 size: 17 residues. CDR3 bases read: TGTGCCAGCTCACCACAGGCCAGGGGGCTAGGTGAAGAGACC. Its protein is CASSPQARGLGEET. The CDR3 as a whole reads CASSPQARGLGEETQYF.

About this clone: The read ends 3 residues shy of where the CDR3 ends; the end is completed using the germline J gene. The V gene is TRBV6-2 or TRBV6-3, the J gene TRBJ2-1; 9 bases fit TRBD2. V lost 7 bases, J lost 2 bases, and 6 bases stayed unmatched. CDR3 length: 15 amino acids. Germline values: CDR1 MNHEY, CDR2 SVGEGT. CDR3 residues: CASTIAGEAYNEQFF. The DNA read from the CDR3 is TGTGCCAGCACCATAGCGGGAGAGGCCTACAATGAG.

In this sample, this clone turned up a few times. The observed sequence ends 3 residues before the CDR3 terminus, with the missing tail filled in from the germline J gene. This chain connects TRBV19 to TRBJ2-2; possibly TRBD1 for D (7 bases). V was pared by 7 bases and J by 0 bases, with 15 bases between. Per the germline V gene, CDR1 is LNHDA and CDR2 is SQIVND (reference sequence). This CDR3 is built from 16 residues. The CDR3 spells CASKTGRWANTGELFF. CDR3 DNA (partial): TGTGCCAGTAAGACAGGGAGGTGGGCGAACACCGGGGAG.

This clone was counted a few times. The sequenced fragment ends 3 residues before the CDR3 boundary, so the rest is inferred from the germline J gene. V gene TRBV7-9 combines with J gene TRBJ2-3; TRBD2 matches at 7 bases. There are 15 residues in the CDR3. Germline values: CDR1 SEHNR, CDR2 FQNEAQ (reference sequence). The V segment lost 5 bases and the J segment 1 base; nucleotides outside the gene matches: 6. CDR3 DNA (partial): TGTGCCAGCAGCGACCTAGCGGAGGGCACAGATACG. Protein: CASSDLAEGTDT. The whole CDR3 is CASSDLAEGTDTQYF.

A few counts support this clone. The read comes to an end 3 residues before the CDR3 does, leaving the germline J gene to fill in the end. V gene TRBV7-2 combines with J gene TRBJ2-5; unclear D gene. The CDR3 has 13 residues. Germline-derived CDR1 and CDR2 are SGHTA and FQGNSA. Trimming stripped 4 bases from V and 6 bases from J, with 12 bases between. The sequenced CDR3 bases are TGTGCCAGCAGCTCCCCCACAGTTCAGACC. It is translated as CASSSPTVQT. The CDR3, in full, reads CASSSPTVQTQYF.

This clone was seen a few times. Read coverage stops 3 residues before the CDR3 terminus; the germline J gene supplies the remainder. The chain combines TRBV6-4 with TRBJ2-3, with 8 bases lining up with TRBD2. Germline V lookup: CDR1 MRHNA, CDR2 SNTAGT. Losses at the gene ends were 3 bases for V and 3 bases for J; bases not matched to a gene: 5. This CDR3 has 15 residues. The sequenced CDR3 bases are TGTGCCAGCAGTGAATCCGGGGGGGCAACAGATACG. Translated, it gives CASSESGGATDT. The whole CDR3 sequence is CASSESGGATDTQYF.